The entry below describes one T cell receptor (beta chain). Its antigen is unknown. The data originate from a study of long-term antiretroviral therapy in people with HIV. Findings and caveats of the study: Controls had broader CDR3 length ranges than HIV repertoires did. Clones expanded before ART dominated the repertoire at all time points.

The run of the v3.0 immunoSEQ assay was at survey level. Data came from immunoSEQ multiplex PCR; TCRdb stores just in-frame clones and leaves some out. The data show some 28,000 clones, more than 75% seen once. Every participant with HIV received treatment in the United States. The trim removed 3 bases at V and 2 bases at J, leaving 0 bases unmatched. This CDR3 is built from 14 residues. Germline V gene sequence: CDR1 MDHEN, CDR2 SYDVKM. The TCR originated in a woman younger than 30 with HIV. This rearrangement joins TRBV28 to TRBJ2-1; 8 bases agree with TRBD2. Sequencing used unsorted PBMCs, obtained 0.5 years after starting antiretroviral therapy. CDR3 nucleotides: TGTGCCAGCAGTTTGGGACTAGCCTACAATGAGCAGTTCTTC. It translates to CASSLGLAYNEQFF.